This T cell receptor beta chain stems from a study of blood T cells in healthy people across ages. Whole-study findings and limits: The study regarded diversity estimates from one million T cells as underestimates. Using unsorted PBMCs precluded a conclusive naive versus antigen-experienced comparison. Naive T cell percentage and TCR beta diversity correlated strongly.

Then a second PCR, running roughly 7 to 11 cycles, was carried out with a sample-barcoded 5' primer and a J-beta primer mix. TCRdb analysed the 5' RACE reads with MiXCR anew, one entry per CDR3 protein. Of hundreds of thousands of distinct CDR3 sequences in the sample, roughly half were seen once. At least ten counts were recorded for this clonotype. Its antigen is unknown. Trimming cost V 6 bases and J 4 bases, with 15 bases left between them. CDR3 length: 14 amino acids. The sequence derives from a woman of 80 years or more in good health. The chain has TRBV12-3 or TRBV12-4 and TRBJ2-5, with D perhaps matching TRBD2 (5 bases). Sequencing was performed on blood. The CDR3 nucleotides read TGTGCCAGCAGCACCACTAACCGGGGAGAGACCCAGTACTTC. As protein: CASSTTNRGETQYF.